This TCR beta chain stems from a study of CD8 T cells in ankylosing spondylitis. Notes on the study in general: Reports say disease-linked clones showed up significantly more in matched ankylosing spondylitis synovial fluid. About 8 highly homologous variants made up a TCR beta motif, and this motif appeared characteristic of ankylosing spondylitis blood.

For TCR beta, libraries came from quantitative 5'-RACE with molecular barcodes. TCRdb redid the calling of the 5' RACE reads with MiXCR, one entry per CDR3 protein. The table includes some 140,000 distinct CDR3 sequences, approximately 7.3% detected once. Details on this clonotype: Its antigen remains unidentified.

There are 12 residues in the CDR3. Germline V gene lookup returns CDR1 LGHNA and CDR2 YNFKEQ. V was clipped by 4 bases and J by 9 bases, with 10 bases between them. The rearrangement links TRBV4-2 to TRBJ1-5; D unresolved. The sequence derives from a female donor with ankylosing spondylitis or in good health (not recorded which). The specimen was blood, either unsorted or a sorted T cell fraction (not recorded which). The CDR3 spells CASSPLSGPQHF. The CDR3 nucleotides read TGTGCCAGCAGCCCTCTTTCCGGGCCCCAGCATTTT.